This entry lists 14 T cell receptor beta chains sequenced from one sample in a study of shared clonotypes between healthy human individuals. Clones were read by immunoSEQ multiplex PCR, and TCRdb kept only the in-frame ones, dropping some. The sample carries roughly 2,500,000 clones, under 95% recorded once. The sequenced sample consisted of naive CD4+ T cells from PBMCs. Specified subset: CD45RA+ positively selected. All receptors derive from a man aged 18 to 29 in good health. Some clones in this sample may be carry-over from other donors' samples.

The chain employs TRBV6-6 and TRBJ1-4; TRBD1 agrees at 11 bases. Germline assignment: CDR1 MNHNY and CDR2 SVGAGI (reference sequence). The ends lost 0 bases at V and 6 bases at J; junction bases unmatched: 3. There are 16 residues in the CDR3. The CDR3: CASSYSTGQGDEKLFF. The CDR3 DNA sequence: TGTGCCAGCAGTTACTCAACGGGACAGGGGGATGAAAAACTGTTTTTT.

The chain has TRBV29-1 and TRBJ2-1; no definite D call. There are 12 residues in the CDR3. The germline CDR1 and CDR2 sequences are SQVTM and ANQGSEA. Trimming took 0 bases from V and 12 from J, leaving 12 bases between them. CDR3 protein: CSVEDRVPRQFF. The CDR3 bases are TGCAGCGTTGAAGATCGTGTCCCGAGGCAGTTCTTC.

The genes are TRBV9 and TRBJ1-2; TRBD1 is a possible D gene (6 bases). Germline V gene data show CDR1 as SGDLS and CDR2 as YYNGEE. CDR3 length: 15 amino acids. Trimming removed 1 base from V and 4 bases from J, with 14 bases in between. The DNA of the CDR3 is TGTGCCAGCAGCGTAAATGGGGGACACACCTATGGCTACACCTTC. Protein product: CASSVNGGHTYGYTF.

The chain employs TRBV5-1 and TRBJ2-3; D is uncertain. This CDR3 comprises 15 residues. CDR1 is SGHRS, CDR2 YFSETQ, per germline. Trimming took off 4 bases at V and 3 bases at J, with 15 bases between the two ends. DNA for the CDR3: TGCGCCAGCAGCCCGGACCCTATGGGGACAGATACGCAGTATTTT. It specifies CASSPDPMGTDTQYF.

The sample holds one count of this clone. The J gene is TRBJ1-3, the V gene TRBV7-2; 8 bases agree with TRBD1. This CDR3 contains 16 residues. V was pared by 5 bases and J by 3 bases, with 9 bases of the junction left unmatched. Germline CDR1 is SGHTA and CDR2 is FQGNSA. CDR3 region: CASSPYQGAVGNTIYF. The DNA of the CDR3 is TGTGCCAGCAGCCCTTATCAGGGGGCTGTTGGAAACACCATATATTTT.

The count of this clone is one. The same CDR3 can be traced to other DNA sequences in this sample. This chain connects TRBV7-2 to TRBJ2-1, with D uncertain. CDR3 length equals 15 residues. The ends were cut back, 1 base at V and 0 bases at J, with 7 bases in the middle. Germline CDR1 and CDR2: SGHTA and FQGNSA. DNA of the CDR3: TGTGCCAGCAGCTTAGTTGCGGTCTCCTACAATGAGCAGTTCTTC. Its translation is CASSLVAVSYNEQFF.

This chain uses TRBV18 with TRBJ2-5; TRBD2 matches 7 bases. The V and J ends lost 3 bases and 0 bases, in that order; junction bases with no gene match: 7. The CDR3 is 16 residues long. From germline, CDR1 is KGHSH and CDR2 LQKENI. The CDR3 DNA follows: TGTGCCAGCTCACCTAGGGCTAGCGGACACCAAGAGACCCAGTACTTC. Translating it yields CASSPRASGHQETQYF. The complete variable domain, with remaining parts taken from reference TRBV18 and TRBJ2-5, reads NAGVMQNPRHLVRRRGQEARLRCSPMKGHSHVYWYRQLPEEGLKFMVYLQKENIIDESGMPKERFSAEFPKEGPSILRIQQVVRGDSAAYFCASSPRASGHQETQYFGPGTRLLVL.

The chain couples TRBV4-1 to TRBJ2-5; 8 bases map to TRBD1. The CDR3 has 16 residues. V lost 4 bases, J lost 5 bases, and 12 bases stayed unmatched. CDR1 MGHRA and CDR2 YSYEKL come from the germline V gene. CDR3 residues: CASSLQGQGAGETQYF. The CDR3 DNA follows: TGCGCCAGCAGCCTGCAGGGGCAGGGGGCAGGGGAGACCCAGTACTTC.

The rearrangement joins TRBV5-1 to TRBJ2-7; TRBD1 might be the D (5 bases). V lost 0 bases and J 0 bases, leaving 25 bases between the germline ends. CDR3 length: 20 amino acids. The germline gives CDR1 SGHRS, CDR2 YFSETQ. Written as DNA, the CDR3 is TGCGCCAGCAGCTTGGGGGGCCCGAAGCAAACCCAGCATCTCTCCTACGAGCAGTACTTC. Its protein is CASSLGGPKQTQHLSYEQYF.

This chain connects TRBV5-1 to TRBJ2-7, with D tentatively TRBD1 or TRBD2 (5 bases each). The V gene's germline CDR1 is SGHRS and CDR2 YFSETQ. V was trimmed by 4 bases and J by 2 bases, leaving 19 bases between them. The CDR3 is 16 residues long. The CDR3 region has the DNA TGCGCCAGCAGCCTCGCGACAGTCTACGGGGCCTACGAGCAGTACTTC. Its protein is CASSLATVYGAYEQYF. Filled out from reference TRBV5-1 and TRBJ2-7, the complete variable domain reads KAGVTQTPRYLIKTRGQQVTLSCSPISGHRSVSWYQQTPGQGLQFLFEYFSETQRNKGNFPGRFSGRQFSNSRSEMNVSTLELGDSALYLCASSLATVYGAYEQYFGPGTRLTVT.

The rearrangement uses TRBV28 and TRBJ2-7, with TRBD2 matching 9 bases. The germline V gene encodes CDR1 MDHEN and CDR2 SYDVKM. J lost 1 base, V lost 6 bases, and 7 bases had no gene match. The CDR3 is 15 amino acids. The CDR3 sequence is CASSSGTSLSYEQYF. Here the CDR3 DNA reads TGTGCCAGCAGCTCCGGGACTAGCTTGTCCTACGAGCAGTACTTC.

The chain combines TRBV6-6 with TRBJ2-1; D is possibly TRBD1 (7 bases). The CDR3 runs to 14 residues. Germline V gene sequence: CDR1 MNHNY, CDR2 SVGAGI (reference sequence). Trimming stripped 6 bases from V and 6 bases from J, with 15 bases between. The CDR3 DNA is TGTGCCAGCAGCACGACAGGGAGGACCAATGAGCAGTTCTTC. It is translated as CASSTTGRTNEQFF.

The chain links TRBV9 to TRBJ2-2; TRBD1 is a possible D gene (5 bases). The CDR3 length is 17 residues. V was pared by 0 bases and J by 0 bases, with 12 bases between. Germline CDR1 reads SGDLS; CDR2 reads YYNGEE. As DNA, the CDR3 is TGTGCCAGCAGCGTAGAATGGGGCCCTACGAACACCGGGGAGCTGTTTTTT. Protein: CASSVEWGPTNTGELFF.

The chain employs TRBV5-1 and TRBJ2-7; D possibly corresponds to TRBD1 (6 bases). V lost 4 bases to trimming and J lost 2 bases, with 16 bases between them. CDR1 SGHRS and CDR2 YFSETQ come from the germline V gene. The CDR3 has 15 amino acids. The CDR3 DNA is TGCGCCAGCAGCCTCGGACAGACGTATACCTACGAGCAGTACTTC. It yields the protein CASSLGQTYTYEQYF.